The 3 T cell receptor beta chains listed next were all sequenced from one sample in a study of patients and donors after allogeneic stem cell transplantation. Each CDR3 protein gets one entry after TCRdb re-called the RT-PCR reads with MiXCR. The data show 7,300 or so distinct CDR3 sequences, with roughly 13% seen just once and approximately 55% held by the top ten. The sequenced material came from blood, either unsorted or a sorted T cell fraction (not recorded which). These receptors all stem from a human donor who was either an allogeneic HSCT recipient or a stem cell or donor lymphocyte infusion donor (not recorded which). It is not recorded whose cells these are; they may come from a transplant donor.

The V gene is TRBV4-3, the J gene TRBJ1-1; no clear D. Germline V gives CDR1 LGHNA, CDR2 YSLEER. V was cut by 1 base and J by 1 base, with 7 bases left in between. The CDR3 runs 14 residues. The CDR3 DNA is TGCGCCAGCAGCCAAGTGGCGCCGAACACTGAAGCTTTCTTT. Translating gives CASSQVAPNTEAFF.

This clonotype is categorized as medium-sized. This chain links TRBV29-1 with TRBJ1-2; D unclear. The CDR3 has 12 residues. V was shortened by 1 base and J by 3 bases, with 6 bases between the two germline ends. CDR1 SQVTM and CDR2 ANQGSEA come from the germline V gene. The CDR3 protein is CSVEASHYGYTF. In nucleotides, the CDR3 is TGCAGCGTTGAAGCGAGTCACTATGGCTACACCTTC. Full variable domain (outside the CDR3, taken from reference TRBV29-1 and TRBJ1-2): SAVISQKPSRDICQRGTSLTIQCQVDSQVTMMFWYRQQPGQSLTLIATANQGSEATYESGFVIDKFPISRPNLTFSTLTVSNMSPEDSSIYLCSVEASHYGYTFGSGTRLTVV.

This clonotype came up many times. The chain recombines TRBV7-9 with TRBJ1-2; D not resolved. Germline CDR1 is SEHNR and CDR2 is FQNEAQ (reference sequence). With 6 bases removed from V and 2 bases from J, the gap between germline ends came to 10 bases. The CDR3 is made up of 13 amino acids. The CDR3 DNA is TGTGCCAGCAGTGGCGGACGGAACTATGGCTACACCTTC. Translating it yields CASSGGRNYGYTF.